The 4 T cell receptor beta chains presented below share a single source sample, sequenced in a study of T-cell reconstitution after alpha-beta-depleted transplantation in children. Preparation of the TCRbeta library involved a method that used unique molecular identifiers. TCRdb reanalysed the PCR reads using MiXCR and keeps one entry per CDR3 protein. The table records a few hundred thousand distinct CDR3 sequences, over 20% of them present only once. The sequenced sample was PBMCs from the stem cell graft donor, obtained from the stem cell graft. The receptors here all came from a human donor who donated a stem cell graft to a child with acute myeloid leukemia.

The chain has TRBV12-3 or TRBV12-4 and TRBJ2-5; 9 bases match TRBD2. This CDR3 has 15 residues. Unmatched junction bases numbered 3, after V lost 1 base and J lost 3 bases. CDR3 DNA: TGTGCCAGCAGTTTAGTGACTAGCGGCAAAGAGACCCAGTACTTC. As protein: CASSLVTSGKETQYF.

The rearrangement uses TRBV6-5 and TRBJ1-4; 9 bases are a match to TRBD1. V lost 2 bases and J lost 7; bases outside the gene matches: 5. This CDR3 comprises 15 residues. CDR1 is MNHEY, CDR2 SVGAGI, per germline. The CDR3 is CASSYTGTGSEKLFF. The CDR3 DNA follows: TGTGCCAGCAGTTACACCGGGACAGGGAGTGAAAAACTGTTTTTT.

Relative to its sample, this clonotype is medium-sized (0.01 to 0.1%). This chain joins TRBV20-1 and TRBJ2-1, with 12 bases lining up with TRBD2. Trimming cost V 4 bases and J 3 bases; bases outside gene matches: 4. The CDR3 length is 15 residues. The V gene's germline CDR1 is DFQATT and CDR2 SNEGSKA (reference sequence). The CDR3 loop reads CSATGLAGSYNEQFF. CDR3 bases: TGCAGTGCTACCGGACTAGCGGGGAGCTACAATGAGCAGTTCTTC.

In this sample, this clonotype turned up many times. The chain is built from TRBV20-1 and TRBJ2-1; 10 nucleotides match TRBD2. Looked up from germline, CDR1 is DFQATT and CDR2 is SNEGSKA (reference sequence). J lost 8 bases, V lost 5 bases, and 9 bases had no gene match. The CDR3 runs 14 residues. The CDR3 sequence is CSAGTSEDFHEQFF. In DNA, the CDR3 is TGCAGTGCTGGGACTAGCGAAGATTTTCATGAGCAGTTCTTC.